This T cell receptor beta chain was retrieved from a study of regulatory T cells in long-lasting Graves disease. Building the TCR beta libraries relied on iRepertoire HTBI primers, and CDR3 regions underwent Arm-PCR. TCRdb analysed the multiplex PCR reads with MiXCR anew, one entry per CDR3 protein. The sample has more than 300,000 distinct CDR3 sequences, roughly 16% seen once; the top ten hold over 20%. This clonotype came up many times. CDR3 length: 17 residues. V lost 2 bases, J lost 4 bases, and 8 bases stayed unmatched. This sample's time point: newly diagnosed GD, antithyroid drugs for less than 3 months. TCR sequences were obtained from RNA taken from PBMCs.

The V and J genes are TRBV12-3 or TRBV12-4 and TRBJ2-1, with 10 bases that match TRBD2. This sequence was found in a female donor with Graves disease. Sequenced here: peripheral blood mononuclear cells (PBMCs), sampled at new diagnosis, from a patient treated with antithyroid drugs. The chain's CDR3 is CASSLPAAGGPYNEQFF. In nucleotides, the CDR3 is TGTGCCAGCAGTTTACCGGCAGCGGGGGGGCCTTACAATGAGCAGTTCTTC.